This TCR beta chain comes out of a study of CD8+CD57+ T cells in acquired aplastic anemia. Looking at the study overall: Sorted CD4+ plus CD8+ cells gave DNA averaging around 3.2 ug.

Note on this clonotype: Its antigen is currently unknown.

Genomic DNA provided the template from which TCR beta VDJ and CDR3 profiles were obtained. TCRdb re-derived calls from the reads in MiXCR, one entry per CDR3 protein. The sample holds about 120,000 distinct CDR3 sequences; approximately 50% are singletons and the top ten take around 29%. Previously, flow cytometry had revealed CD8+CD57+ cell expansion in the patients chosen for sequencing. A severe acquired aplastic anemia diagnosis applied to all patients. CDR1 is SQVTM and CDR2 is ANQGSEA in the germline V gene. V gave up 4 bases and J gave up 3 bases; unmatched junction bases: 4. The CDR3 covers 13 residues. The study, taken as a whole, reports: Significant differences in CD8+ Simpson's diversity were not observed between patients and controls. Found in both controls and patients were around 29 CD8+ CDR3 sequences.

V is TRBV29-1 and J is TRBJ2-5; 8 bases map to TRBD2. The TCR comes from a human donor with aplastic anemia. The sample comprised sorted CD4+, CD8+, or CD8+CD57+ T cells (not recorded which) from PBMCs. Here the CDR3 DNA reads TGCAGCGTTGTCTTGACTAGCGAAGAGACCCAGTACTTC. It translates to CSVVLTSEETQYF.